This TCR beta chain was obtained from a study of Graves' ophthalmopathy and Graves' hyperthyroidism. Germline assignment: CDR1 ENHRY and CDR2 SYGVKD. The V end lost 10 bases, the J end lost 2 bases, and 6 bases lay between the germline ends. This CDR3 has 11 residues. RNA transcripts served as template for amplifying TCR beta CDR3 sequences. HTBI primers served in a first-round RT-PCR, which a second-round multiplex PCR followed. TCRdb reprocessed the multiplex PCR reads via MiXCR and lists one record per CDR3 protein. This table holds 230,000 or so distinct CDR3 sequences, around 50% found once. Fresh peripheral blood, around 9.8 ml, was the PBMC source.

The sample consisted of peripheral blood. This TCR derives from an adult man with Graves' ophthalmopathy. V usage is TRBV10-3 and J usage is TRBJ1-5; no reliable D call. The CDR3 sequence is CARAGNQPQHF. The CDR3 bases are TGTGCCAGGGCAGGCAATCAGCCCCAGCATTTT.